The clone carrying this T cell receptor beta chain was seen more than once but under ten times. Its antigen remains unidentified. These data are taken from a study of T cells in Graves' hyperthyroidism and ophthalmopathy. General observations from the study: For ophthalmopathy, model prediction preceded onset by a median about 6.2 months. Most expanded thyroid clonotypes above 0.001 also appeared in blood. Ophthalmopathy was distinguished from stable hyperthyroidism by 13 V-J signatures.

CDR1 and CDR2 (germline): SEHNR, FQNEAQ (reference sequence). The CDR3 has 15 amino acids. V was pared by 3 bases and J by 5 bases, with 14 bases between. Template material for amplifying TCR beta CDR3 regions consisted of RNA transcripts. During a first-round RT-PCR of the TCR CDR3, the HTBI primer set was used. TCRdb itself ran the multiplex PCR reads through MiXCR, one entry per CDR3 protein. The sample consists of approximately 700,000 distinct CDR3 sequences, 40% to 55% of them appearing once. The source is an adult man with Graves' disease, either hyperthyroidism or ophthalmopathy (not recorded which). The rearrangement joins TRBV7-9 to TRBJ1-5; D is uncertain. The sequenced sample was peripheral blood or thyroid tissue (not recorded which). CDR3 sequence reads: CASSLAREWDQPQHF. CDR3 DNA sequence: TGTGCCAGCAGCTTGGCCAGAGAGTGGGATCAGCCCCAGCATTTT.